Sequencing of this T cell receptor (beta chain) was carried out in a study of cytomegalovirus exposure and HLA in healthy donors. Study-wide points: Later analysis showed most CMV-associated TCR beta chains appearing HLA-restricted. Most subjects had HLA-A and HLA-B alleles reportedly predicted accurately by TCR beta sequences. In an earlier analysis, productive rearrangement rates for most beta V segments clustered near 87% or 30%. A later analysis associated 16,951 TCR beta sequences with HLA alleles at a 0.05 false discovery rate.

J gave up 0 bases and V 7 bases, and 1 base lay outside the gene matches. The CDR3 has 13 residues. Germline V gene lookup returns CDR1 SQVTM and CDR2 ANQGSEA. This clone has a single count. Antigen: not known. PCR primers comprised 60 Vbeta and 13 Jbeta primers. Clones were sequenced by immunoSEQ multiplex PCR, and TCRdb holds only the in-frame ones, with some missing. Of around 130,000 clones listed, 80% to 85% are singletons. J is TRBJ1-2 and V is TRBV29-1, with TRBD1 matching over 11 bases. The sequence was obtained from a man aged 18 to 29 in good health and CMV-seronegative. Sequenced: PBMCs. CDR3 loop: CSAGQGANYGYTF. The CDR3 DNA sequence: TGCAGCGCGGGACAGGGGGCTAACTATGGCTACACCTTC. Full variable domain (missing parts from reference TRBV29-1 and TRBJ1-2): SAVISQKPSRDICQRGTSLTIQCQVDSQVTMMFWYRQQPGQSLTLIATANQGSEATYESGFVIDKFPISRPNLTFSTLTVSNMSPEDSSIYLCSAGQGANYGYTFGSGTRLTVV.